The rows below give T cell receptor beta chains drawn from one sample of a study of control samples from healthy donors and cancer patients. Clones were read by immunoSEQ multiplex PCR, and TCRdb kept only the in-frame ones, dropping some. The sample holds 100,000 or so clones; about 90% are singletons and the top ten take about 2.5%. The sample taken for sequencing was blood. The origin of the receptors is a woman aged 18-35 years in good health. Both conserved end residues are part of each CDR3. Each record gives: V gene, CDR3 length, clone size, J gene, D gene, CDR3 DNA, CDR3 protein. A D gene is named only where the DNA matches it firmly. The size entry is marked missing in some rows and otherwise reads once, few, many or a size class.

TRBV7-2	15	NA	TRBJ2-1	TRBD2	TGTGCCAGCAGCCCGGGACTAGCGGGGTACAATGAGCAGTTCTTC	CASSPGLAGYNEQFF
TRBV11-2	16	NA	TRBJ2-5	NA	TGTGCCAGCAGCTTGAGCTGGGCTTTGTACCAAGAGACCCAGTACTTC	CASSLSWALYQETQYF
TRBV11-2	14	NA	TRBJ1-1	TRBD1	TGTGCCAGCAGCACCGACAGGGGCGGCACTGAAGCTTTCTTT	CASSTDRGGTEAFF
TRBV29-1	16	NA	TRBJ2-4	TRBD1	TGCAGCGTGGCGACAGGGCAAGGGATAGCCAAAAACATTCAGTACTTC	CSVATGQGIAKNIQYF
TRBV5-6	15	NA	TRBJ2-1	TRBD2	TGTGCCAGCAGCTTTCGCTTAGTAGCGGGATACGAGCAGTTCTTC	CASSFRLVAGYEQFF
TRBV6-6	13	NA	TRBJ2-7	TRBD2	TGTGCCAGCAGCTGGACGGGGAGGGAAGAGCAGTACTTC	CASSWTGREEQYF
TRBV4-1	16	NA	TRBJ1-4	TRBD1	TGCGCCAGCAGCCAAGATGGTGACAGGGGTTCGGAAAAACTGTTTTTT	CASSQDGDRGSEKLFF
TRBV7-8	13	NA	TRBJ2-7	NA	TGTGCCAGCAGCCTTCCGGGCTCGTGGGAGCAGTACTTC	CASSLPGSWEQYF
TRBV5-8	17	NA	TRBJ1-3	NA	TGTGTCAGCAGCTTGGCCACACTCTCCGACTCTGGAAACACCATATATTTT	CVSSLATLSDSGNTIYF
TRBV27	16	NA	TRBJ2-7	NA	TGTGCCAGCAGTTTAAGGGCGGTAGGGAATGACTACGAGCAGTACTTC	CASSLRAVGNDYEQYF
TRBV12-5	13	NA	TRBJ2-3	NA	TGTGCTAGTGGTTTAAGGGGGGCGGCTACGCAGTATTTT	CASGLRGAATQYF
TRBV29-1	11	once	TRBJ1-1	NA	TGCAGCGTTGGGGAAGGAACTGAAGCTTTCTTT	CSVGEGTEAFF
TRBV7-8	17	NA	TRBJ2-5	TRBD2	TGTGCCAGCAGCGGCAGACTAGCGGGGGGGTCGGAAGAGACCCAGTACTTC	CASSGRLAGGSEETQYF
TRBV7-6	19	NA	TRBJ2-7	TRBD2	TGTGCCAGCAGCTCAATATCCGGCGGGGGGGCTAGCGGGAGGGGAGAGCAGTACTTC	CASSSISGGGASGRGEQYF
TRBV2	14	NA	TRBJ2-3	NA	TGTGCCAGCAAATCAGGGAAGTCTTCAGATACGCAGTATTTT	CASKSGKSSDTQYF
TRBV13	16	NA	TRBJ2-2	NA	TGTGCCAGCAGCTTAGCGTCGGGCGAGAACACCGGGGAGCTGTTTTTT	CASSLASGENTGELFF
TRBV7-2	13	NA	TRBJ1-2	NA	TGTGCCAGCAGCTTTGACAGCACCTATGGCTACACCTTC	CASSFDSTYGYTF
TRBV6-6	16	NA	TRBJ2-5	TRBD2	TGTGCCAGCAGACCCGGGGTAGCGGGGGTCCAAGAGACCCAGTACTTC	CASRPGVAGVQETQYF
TRBV4-3	15	once	TRBJ1-4	NA	TGCGCCAGCAGCCAAGATGAAGGCCTAAATGAAAAACTGTTTTTT	CASSQDEGLNEKLFF
TRBV11-3	17	NA	TRBJ2-2	TRBD2	TGTGCCAGCAGCTTATTTCTTCTTAGCGGGATCACCGGGGAGCTGTTTTTT	CASSLFLLSGITGELFF
TRBV30	14	NA	TRBJ1-2	TRBD1	TGTGCCTGGAGTCAAAGGACAGGGGACTATGGCTACACCTTC	CAWSQRTGDYGYTF
TRBV30	13	NA	TRBJ1-1	NA	TGTGCCTGGAGTGTACTCAGGGGTGGTGAAGCTTTCTTT	CAWSVLRGGEAFF
TRBV24-1	16	NA	TRBJ2-2	NA	TGTGCCACCAGTGACTACGTAGGGGCGAACACCGGGGAGCTGTTTTTT	CATSDYVGANTGELFF
TRBV9	14	NA	TRBJ1-1	TRBD1	TGTGCCAGCAGCGCGGGACAGTTAGCGGGTGAAGCTTTCTTT	CASSAGQLAGEAFF
TRBV28	12	NA	TRBJ1-5	NA	TGTGCCAGCAAGGAGGGGAATCAGCCCCAGCATTTT	CASKEGNQPQHF
TRBV29-1	12	NA	TRBJ2-7	NA	TGCAGCGTTAAGAGTCTCTCCTACGAGCAGTACTTC	CSVKSLSYEQYF
TRBV24-1	16	NA	TRBJ2-5	NA	TGTGCCACCAGTGATTTGCCGGGGAGGGGGGAAGAGACCCAGTACTTC	CATSDLPGRGEETQYF
TRBV10-3	13	NA	TRBJ2-5	TRBD2	TGTGCCATCAGTGAAGCTAGCGGGGTAACCCAGTACTTC	CAISEASGVTQYF
TRBV5-6	19	NA	TRBJ2-3	TRBD2	TGTGCCAGCAGTTTCGGGACTAGCGGCCCTTGGACTAGCACAGATACGCAGTATTTT	CASSFGTSGPWTSTDTQYF
TRBV5-1	13	NA	TRBJ2-7	TRBD1	TGCGCCAGCAGAAGGGACAGTTCCTACGAGCAGTACTTC	CASRRDSSYEQYF
TRBV27	15	NA	TRBJ1-2	TRBD1	TGTGCCAGCAGTCCTTCCTCGACAGGGTACTATGGCTACACCTTC	CASSPSSTGYYGYTF
TRBV5-4	15	NA	TRBJ2-7	TRBD2	TGTGCCAGCAGCGAGGGACTAGCGGCCTCCTACGAGCAGTACTTC	CASSEGLAASYEQYF
TRBV11-3	12	NA	TRBJ1-1	NA	TGTGCCAGCAGAAAAAGGGGTACTGAAGCTTTCTTT	CASRKRGTEAFF
TRBV14	15	NA	TRBJ2-3	TRBD2	TGTGCCAGCAGCGCCAGCGGGGCTAGCACAGATACGCAGTATTTT	CASSASGASTDTQYF
TRBV6-2/TRBV6-3	17	few	TRBJ1-4	NA	TGTGCCAGCAGTTCGACAATAGACCGAGCAACTAATGAAAAACTGTTTTTT	CASSSTIDRATNEKLFF
TRBV5-4	14	once	TRBJ2-5	NA	TGTGCCAGCAGCCTGGAGCCGAGCAAAGAGACCCAGTACTTC	CASSLEPSKETQYF
TRBV24-1	14	NA	TRBJ2-1	NA	TGTGCCACCGGCGAGCAGGGAACGAGAAATGAGCAGTTCTTC	CATGEQGTRNEQFF